The 11 T cell receptor beta chains below were found in one sample sequenced in a study of T-cell memory formation after mild COVID-19. One entry per CDR3 protein, called by TCRdb with MiXCR from the 5' RACE reads. Of under 700,000 distinct CDR3 sequences in the sample, roughly 22% were seen once. The sequenced material came from PBMCs or a T cell subset sorted from them (not recorded which). The receptors stem from an adult woman who had mild COVID-19 (a few samples of this study predate the infection). Cell type and time point are not known.

This clonotype was seen repeatedly, ten times or more. The chain couples TRBV6-2 or TRBV6-3 to TRBJ2-1; perhaps TRBD2 as D (6 bases). Germline CDR1 MNHEY, CDR2 SVGEGT. This CDR3 contains 15 residues. V lost 0 bases, J lost 2 bases, and 8 bases lay in between. This chain's CDR3 is CASSYSGGAYNEQFF. CDR3 in DNA: TGTGCCAGCAGTTACTCGGGGGGAGCCTACAATGAGCAGTTCTTC.

About this clonotype: A much larger clone is a single base away; this may be a read error. The chain combines TRBV7-9 with TRBJ2-5, with D unclear. In germline, CDR1 is SEHNR, CDR2 FQNEAQ (reference sequence). The CDR3 runs to 12 residues. In DNA form, the CDR3 reads TGTGCCAGCAGCTCGTACCAAGAGGCCCAGTACTTC. This sequence encodes CASSSYQEAQYF. Together with reference TRBV7-9 and TRBJ2-5, the CDR3 gives the full variable domain: DTGVSQNPRHKITKRGQNVTFRCDPISEHNRLYWYRQTLGQGPEFLTYFQNEAQLEKSRLLSDRFSAERPKGSFSTLEIQRTEQGDSAMYLCASSSYQEAQYFGPGTRLLVL.

This chain links TRBV30 with TRBJ2-2, with D unresolved. The length of the CDR3 is 16 residues. With 0 bases removed from V and 3 bases from J, the gap between germline ends came to 14 bases. CDR1 and CDR2 (germline): GTSNPN, SVGIG (reference sequence). CDR3: CAWSVIGRIHTGELFF. CDR3 nucleotide sequence: TGTGCCTGGAGTGTAATTGGGCGGATCCACACCGGGGAGCTGTTTTTT.

This clonotype has just a few counts. The V and J genes are TRBV7-9 and TRBJ2-7; D is perhaps TRBD1 or TRBD2 (7 bases each). Looked up from germline, CDR1 is SEHNR and CDR2 is FQNEAQ (reference sequence). This CDR3 spans 15 amino acids. Trimming took off 0 bases at V and 3 bases at J, with 12 bases between the two ends. CDR3 amino acids: CASSLAQGGSYEQYF. For the CDR3, the DNA is TGTGCCAGCAGCTTAGCGCAGGGGGGGAGCTACGAGCAGTACTTC.

The V and J genes are TRBV24-1 and TRBJ2-3, with 9 bases fitting TRBD2. With V trimmed by 4 bases and J by 2 bases, 9 bases remained unmatched. CDR1 and CDR2 (germline): KGHDR, SFDVKD. The CDR3 length is 17 residues. The CDR3 is CATSDTIRLADTDTQYF. CDR3 coding DNA: TGTGCCACCAGTGACACTATAAGACTAGCGGACACAGATACGCAGTATTTT.

The sample holds a few counts of this clonotype. V gene TRBV6-5 combines with J gene TRBJ2-7; 9 bases are shared with TRBD1. J was trimmed by 3 bases and V by 8 bases; bases with no gene match: 17. Germline lookup yields CDR1 MNHEY and CDR2 SVGAGI. The CDR3 has 17 amino acids. The chain's CDR3 is CASRRWTGQGSLYEQYF. CDR3 sequence (DNA): TGTGCCAGCCGCCGGTGGACGGGACAGGGCTCCCTCTACGAGCAGTACTTC.

The chain is built from TRBV4-2 and TRBJ2-5; the D gene is possibly TRBD1 (6 bases). The germline V and J ends were trimmed by 4 bases and 5 bases, with 14 bases remaining between them. Germline CDR1 and CDR2: LGHNA and YNFKEQ. This CDR3 has 14 amino acids. In DNA form, the CDR3 reads TGTGCCAGCAGCCGGCCAGGGGATACGGAGACCCAGTACTTC. The encoded protein is CASSRPGDTETQYF.

There are a few counts of this clonotype. The chain joins TRBV6-6 to TRBJ2-1; 8 bases are a match to TRBD1. This CDR3 contains 14 residues. CDR1 MNHNY and CDR2 SVGAGI come from the germline V gene (reference sequence). Germline trimming cut 6 bases from V and 4 bases from J; bases unmatched to any gene: 5. The CDR3 DNA follows: TGTGCCAGCAGGTCGGGACAGGAGTACAATGAGCAGTTCTTC. This translates into CASRSGQEYNEQFF.

The chain uses TRBV7-8 and TRBJ1-2, with 9 positions matching TRBD1. V gave up 5 bases and J gave up 4 bases; unmatched junction bases: 5. This CDR3 has 14 amino acids. Germline CDR1 and CDR2: SGHVS and FQNEAQ. CDR3 sequence (DNA): TGTGCCAGCAGCAACAGGGGGCTCATCTATGGCTACACCTTC. Amino acid sequence: CASSNRGLIYGYTF.

This clonotype was observed a few times. This chain joins TRBV7-9 and TRBJ1-1; D call uncertain. Per germline, CDR1 SEHNR and CDR2 FQNEAQ (reference sequence). The CDR3 covers 11 residues. V was pared by 9 bases and J by 1 base, with 6 bases between. CDR3 in DNA: TGTGCCAGTTACGGGAACACTGAAGCTTTCTTT. It yields the protein CASYGNTEAFF.

This clonotype was counted a few times. The genes are TRBV25-1 and TRBJ2-7, with D perhaps TRBD2 (6 bases). CDR1 and CDR2 (germline): MGHDK, SYGVNS. This CDR3 region has 16 residues. Trimming shortened V by 1 base and J by 4 bases, and 17 bases separated the two germline ends. CDR3 in DNA: TGTGCCAGCAGTGAATTGGGCGGGGAAGGGAGGTACGAGCAGTACTTC. This codes for CASSELGGEGRYEQYF.